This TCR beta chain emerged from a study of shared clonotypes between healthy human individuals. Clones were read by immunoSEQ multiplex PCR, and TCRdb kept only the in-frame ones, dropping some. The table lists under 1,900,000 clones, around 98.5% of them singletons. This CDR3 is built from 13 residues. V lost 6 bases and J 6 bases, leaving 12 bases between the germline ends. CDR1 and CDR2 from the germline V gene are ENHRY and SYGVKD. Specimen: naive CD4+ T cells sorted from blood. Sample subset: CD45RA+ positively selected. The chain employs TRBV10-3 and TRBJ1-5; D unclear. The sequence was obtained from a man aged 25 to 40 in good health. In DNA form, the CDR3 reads TGTGCCATCAGCAGAGAGGGCCCTCAGCCCCAGCATTTT. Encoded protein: CAISREGPQPQHF.